This record concerns one TCR beta chain sequence. Which antigen it targets is not known. No quality values exist for individual bases; no much larger clone is one base distant. From cysteine to phenylalanine, the CDR3 is 16 amino acids long. Just CDR3 DNA is preserved here, 48 bases in frame from base 1. According to the germline V gene, CDR1 reads MNHNS and CDR2 reads SASEGT. V is reduced by 1 base and J by 4 bases, leaving a spacing of 15 bases between them. The data are from a study of blood T cell repertoires in COVID-19 (dated by TCRdb to the early 2020s). Context from the whole study: The collaborator samples originated in the United States, Italy and Spain and spanned the acute and convalescent phases of COVID-19. The repertoires were released in a freely available public database meant as a resource for research on the immune response to SARS-CoV-2. The material from the prospective study consisted of cDNA or gDNA derived from T cells, B-cell-depleted T cells, or PBMCs. Sample metadata almost always included a de-identified subject ID, COVID-19 status, age in years and sex. Deeply sampled blood TCRbeta repertoires from subjects exposed to, actively infected with, or recovered from COVID-19 were included in the dataset. Samples came from the ongoing ImmuneRACE study (first 160 participants) plus 1,254 subjects from 6 global collaborators. Where available, HLA class I and class II types were obtained from metadata supplied by the sample provider rather than from assay-based typing.

Whole blood was collected in K2EDTA tubes by collaborating institutions according to the institutions' own protocols. For TCRbeta analysis, collaborators shipped samples as frozen whole blood, isolated PBMCs, or DNA extracted from either of those sample types. The paper as a whole reports these results and caveats: The amount of clinical and demographic metadata varied by source and participant and was provided uncurated.

TCRbeta CDR3 regions were amplified from genomic DNA by means of the immunoSEQ Assay, a bias-controlled multiplex PCR. The published analysis was carried out like this. Nucleated cell counts per sample were estimated from amplification of reference gene primers within the assay. Sequence reads were collapsed and filtered to measure the absolute abundance of every unique TCRbeta CDR3 rearrangement. For each sample, productive Simpson clonality was calculated by taking the square root of Simpson's diversity index across productive rearrangements. TCRdb holds this immuneACCESS table with in-frame rearrangements only. Some clones are missing; in checked studies, unresolved V genes explain under half, and the rest has no known cause. V, J and clone size are taken as reported in that table, and D and trimming were inferred from the DNA itself. Here the sample has about 380,000 clones; 85% occur a single time. The ten largest clonotypes hold 3.6% of the sample.

This receptor chain uses TRBV6-1 and TRBJ2-3; TRBD1 is perhaps the D gene, given 6 matching bases. The TCR comes from a woman aged 18-29 years with acute or convalescent COVID-19. The specimen was peripheral blood. The CDR3 loop reads CASSEGQGRGPDTQYF. Read as DNA, the sequence is TGTGCCAGCAGTGAAGGCCAGGGGCGCGGGCCAGATACGCAGTATTTT.